The source of this T cell receptor (beta chain) is a study of blood T cell repertoires in COVID-19. Study information: T cells, B-cell-depleted T cells, or PBMCs supplied cDNA or gDNA.

Sequencing was performed with immunoSEQ multiplex PCR; in TCRdb, only in-frame clones are kept and a portion is missing. This sample yields approximately 170,000 clones, of which approximately 90% are seen a single time; around 5.1% belongs to the top ten. The CDR3 has 17 residues. Looked up from germline, CDR1 is SGHVS and CDR2 is FQNEAQ. Losses at the gene ends were 1 base for V and 3 bases for J; bases not matched to a gene: 11. The sequence was obtained from a man between 18 and 29 years old with COVID-19, enrolled during active disease. The chain uses TRBV7-8 and TRBJ2-7, with 8 bases that match TRBD2. The sample taken for sequencing was peripheral blood. CDR3 region: CASSLGSEREFFYEQYF. Written as DNA, the CDR3 is TGTGCCAGCAGCTTAGGGTCTGAGCGGGAGTTTTTCTACGAGCAGTACTTC.